This entry describes one T cell receptor (beta chain). This sample was included in a study of T cell responses to AZD1222 COVID-19 vaccine. CDR1 is SGHAT and CDR2 is FQNNGV in the germline V gene. Trimming removed 10 bases from V and 3 bases from J, with 18 bases in between. CDR3 length: 15 amino acids. Clones were sequenced by immunoSEQ multiplex PCR, and TCRdb holds only the in-frame ones, with some missing. The profile shows 100,000 to 150,000 clones, approximately 92% of them singletons. V is TRBV11-2 and J is TRBJ2-2, with D possibly matching TRBD2 (6 bases). The sequencing used peripheral blood, collected 28 days after the second AZD1222 dose. The receptor was isolated from an adult who received the AZD1222 COVID-19 vaccine. The CDR3 loop is CATRQDGSYTGELFF. Here the CDR3 DNA reads TGTGCCACCCGCCAGGACGGGAGCTACACCGGGGAGCTGTTTTTT.